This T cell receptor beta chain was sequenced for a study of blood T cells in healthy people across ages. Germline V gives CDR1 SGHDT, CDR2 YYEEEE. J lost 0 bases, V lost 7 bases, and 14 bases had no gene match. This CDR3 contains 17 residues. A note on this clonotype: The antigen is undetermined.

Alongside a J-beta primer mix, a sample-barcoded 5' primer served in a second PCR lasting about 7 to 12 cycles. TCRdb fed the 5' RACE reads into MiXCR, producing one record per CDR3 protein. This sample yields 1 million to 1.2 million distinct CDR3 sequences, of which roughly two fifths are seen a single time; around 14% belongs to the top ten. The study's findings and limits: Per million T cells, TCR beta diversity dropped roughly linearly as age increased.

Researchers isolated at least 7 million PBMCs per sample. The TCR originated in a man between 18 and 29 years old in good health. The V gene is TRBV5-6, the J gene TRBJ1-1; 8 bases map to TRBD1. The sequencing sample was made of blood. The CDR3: CASYKLRTGRVNTEAFF. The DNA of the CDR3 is TGTGCCAGCTACAAATTGCGGACAGGGCGCGTGAACACTGAAGCTTTCTTT.